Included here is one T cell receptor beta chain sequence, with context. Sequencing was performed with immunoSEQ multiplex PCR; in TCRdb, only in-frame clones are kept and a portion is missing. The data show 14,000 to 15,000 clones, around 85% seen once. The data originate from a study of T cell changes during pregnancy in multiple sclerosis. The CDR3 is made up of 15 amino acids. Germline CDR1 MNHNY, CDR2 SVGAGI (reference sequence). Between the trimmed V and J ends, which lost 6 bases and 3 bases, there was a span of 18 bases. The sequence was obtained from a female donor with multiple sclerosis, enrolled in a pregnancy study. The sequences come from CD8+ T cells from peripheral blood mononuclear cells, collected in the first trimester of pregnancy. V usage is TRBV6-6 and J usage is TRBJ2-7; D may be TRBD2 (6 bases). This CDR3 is CASSIIGGTHYEQYF. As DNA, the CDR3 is TGTGCCAGCAGCATCATCGGGGGTACCCACTACGAGCAGTACTTC.